This entry features one T cell receptor beta chain sequence. What it binds is unknown. All patients were mismatch repair deficient, assessed by either PCR or immunohistochemistry. TCRs were sequenced from three patients responding to pembrolizumab. The data are from a study of PD-1 blockade in mismatch repair-deficient tumors. Study background: Patients had around 11 mismatch repair-deficient cancer types and were previously treated and progressing. Study results and caveats: Rapid post-treatment expansion, then contraction, generally preceding radiologic response, marked tumor-resident clones.

Using immunoSEQ multiplex PCR, the repertoire was profiled, and TCRdb retains in-frame clones only, with some absent. The data hold roughly 79,000 clones, with 80% to 90% observed a single time. The CDR3 covers 15 residues. The V gene end was trimmed by 5 bases and the J gene end by 0 bases; junction bases not matched to a gene: 6. The germline gives CDR1 SGHTA, CDR2 FQGTGA. V gene TRBV7-3 combines with J gene TRBJ2-7; TRBD1 agrees at 8 bases. This specimen was peripheral blood, taken 44 weeks after starting pembrolizumab. This clonotype was sampled from an adult with mismatch repair-deficient cancer. In DNA, the CDR3 is TGTGCCAGCAGCATCGGACAGGGTAGCTCCTACGAGCAGTACTTC. It yields the protein CASSIGQGSSYEQYF.